This T cell receptor beta chain was sequenced in a study of CD8+CD57+ T cells in acquired aplastic anemia. Study-level information: The study obtained an average of around 2.9 ug of DNA from sorted CD4+ and CD8+ cells. General study results and limits: The same twenty-nine CD8+ CDR3 sequences occurred in patients and in controls. Between patients and controls, CD8+ Simpson's diversity did not vary significantly.

By flow cytometry, patients selected for sequencing had shown an expansion of CD8+CD57+ cells. About this clonotype: Its target is unknown.

The V gene's germline CDR1 is DFQATT and CDR2 SNEGSKA (reference sequence). The CDR3 runs 17 residues. Unmatched junction bases numbered 13, after V lost 2 bases and J lost 1 base. The TCR beta profiling, which covered VDJ combination and CDR3 sequence, was carried out using genomic DNA as the template. TCRdb re-analysed the reads in MiXCR, keeping a single row per CDR3 protein. The profile shows about 150,000 distinct CDR3 sequences, approximately 52% of them singletons. This TCR came from a human donor with aplastic anemia. The source material was sorted CD4+, CD8+, or CD8+CD57+ T cells (not recorded which) from PBMCs. The chain couples TRBV20-1 to TRBJ2-5; 7 bases fit TRBD1. CDR3 loop: CSARRLGKGQTQETQYF. CDR3 nucleotide sequence: TGCAGTGCTAGACGATTGGGCAAGGGACAGACCCAAGAGACCCAGTACTTC.